The present T cell receptor (beta chain) was sequenced within a study of shared clonotypes between healthy human individuals (dated by TCRdb to 2018 to 2020). As for the study more broadly: The cohort comprised a couple of women and a few men aged 18 to 49 years. For each donor, CD4 naive and CD4 memory were each given three plates, CD8 naive was given two plates, and CD8 memory was given one plate. Libraries were prepared and TCR repertoires were sequenced by different laboratories using diverse techniques, in order to increase sequencing depth and limit assay-specific biases. Per donor, leukapheresis produced somewhere between about 0.94 and 8.9 billion PBMCs. The study deeply sequenced blood TCR repertoires of several healthy adults to estimate repertoire size and the extent of clonotype sharing between individuals. What the work shows at the level of the full study, not this receptor alone: Rarefaction of sorted-subset datasets indicated incomplete sequencing despite the large sequencing depth. Higher generation probabilities were observed for clonotypes shared by all four sorted-subset donors than for non-shared clonotypes. Sampling was limited to blood, and TCR repertoires in tissue likely differ from TCR repertoires in blood. Estimated clonotype richness was generally larger for naive than for memory subsets. Across four donors, around 5% of naive CD4, 3% to 4% of naive CD8, 2.3% of memory CD4, and under 0.45% of memory CD8 clonotypes were shared. Because the study included only a small number of donors, the genetic and exposure-history diversity represented was limited. Pairwise subsampling led to the expectation that sequencing depth would affect the degree of clonotype sharing among donors.

Using the deep immunoSEQ assay, multiplex PCR amplified TCR CDR3 regions from genomic DNA. Extracted genomic DNA from each cell subset was distributed evenly across all wells of several immunoSEQ 96-well plates, and each plate was treated as a replicate. Each replicate PCR for sorted subsets received roughly 200 ng genomic DNA, equal to around 32,000 T cell genomes. The purified libraries were quantified using a Qubit 3.0 fluorometer, sized with a Bioanalyzer 2100, and then quantified again using the KAPA Library Quantification kit. Each immunoSEQ 96-well plate was sequenced on its own single-read 150-cycle Illumina NextSeq 550 flow cell. Per the original workflow: Because only junctional sequences without quality scores were contained in the immunoSEQ output, filtering matching that applied to full-length reads could not be performed. To assign V/J genes and CDR3, sequences were annotated against IMGT germline references using PyIR, a Python wrapper for IgBLAST v1.9. Any read was removed if the V/J assignment was weak (E-value above 1e-6), the CDR3 was missing, or the read contained stop codons, out-of-frame junctions, or ambiguous translated residues. V3J clonotypes were defined as sequences sharing an identical inferred V gene, J gene, and CDR3 amino acid sequence. Percentage overlap between repertoires was computed as shared unique clonotypes divided by the size of the smaller repertoire. Repertoire richness was assessed with RTK rarefaction, the Chao1 estimator, and Recon v2.1 estimates of unobserved clonotypes. Generation probabilities for all TCRbeta clonotypes obtained by the gDNA method from a few donors were computed using OLGA. TCRdb retrieved this table from immuneACCESS and kept in-frame rearrangements only. Not all clones are present; in checked studies, unresolved V genes account for under half, and no reason is known for the remainder. V, J and clone size reflect that table, while D and trimming were determined from the DNA. The sample has 1,400,000 or so clones on record, 98% of them singletons. The ten largest clones add up to around 0.38% of the sample.

In the case of this clone: It has no known antigen specificity. One base away there is no much larger clone; base qualities are not given.

Its CDR3 holds 16 amino acids, cysteine through phenylalanine. The retained sequence is limited to the CDR3, 48 bases, with the frame set at the first base. Based on the germline V gene (reference sequence), the CDR1 and CDR2 sequences are SEHNR and FQNEAQ. Trimming leaves V shorter by 4 bases and J shorter by 3 bases, with the junction holding 11 bases beyond the gene matches. The donors were healthy, HIV-negative adults with no recently reported acute infections or vaccinations. All donors were Caucasian adults living in Nashville, Tennessee, USA. CD4+ T cells were enriched by magnetic negative selection; naive cells were then positively selected on CD45RA, and the negative fraction formed the memory subset. Blood was obtained by leukapheresis, after which PBMCs were separated by Ficoll-Histopaque density gradient centrifugation and cryopreserved in liquid nitrogen vapor phase. Analytical flow cytometry was used to check the purity and quantity of each magnetically sorted T cell population. Genomic DNA was isolated from every sorted fraction and measured by UV absorbance on a Nanodrop 2000c.

The sequencing input was naive CD4+ T cells sorted from blood. The cell subset or site label, read with the paper, signifies: CD45RA+ positively selected. This TCR was recovered from a man aged 30-40 years in good health. Rearrangement joined TRBV7-9 to TRBJ2-7; the central 8 bases match TRBD2. The CDR3 sequence is CASSSVLEREFYEQYF. The bases read TGTGCCAGCAGCTCCGTCCTGGAGCGGGAGTTCTACGAGCAGTACTTC. When the CDR3 is completed using the reference TRBV7-9 and TRBJ2-7 genes on either side, the full variable domain is DTGVSQNPRHKITKRGQNVTFRCDPISEHNRLYWYRQTLGQGPEFLTYFQNEAQLEKSRLLSDRFSAERPKGSFSTLEIQRTEQGDSAMYLCASSSVLEREFYEQYFGPGTRLTVT.